This TCR beta chain stems from a study of spatial heterogeneity in lung cancer. CDR3 length: 14 residues. Trimming took 6 bases from V and 1 from J, leaving 12 bases between them. Each CDR3 protein gets one entry after TCRdb re-called the 5' RACE reads with MiXCR. The table includes 9,500 to 15,000 distinct CDR3 sequences, approximately 6.2% detected once. The time point denotes: sample taken at primary tumor resection. Without sorting, whole RNA was sequenced from tumor, nontumor lung or frozen PBMC. This clonotype was counted many times. This TCR was recovered from a male donor with early-stage non-small cell lung cancer. The rearrangement links TRBV12-3 or TRBV12-4 to TRBJ1-1; a possible D gene is TRBD1 (6 bases). Sequenced here: normal lung tissue next to the tumor, sampled at surgery. The CDR3 bases are TGTGCCAGCAGCAAAGGGGGGCGGAACACTGAAGCTTTCTTT. Translation gives CASSKGGRNTEAFF.